This TCR beta chain was captured in a study of vaccination effects on CD4 cells after COVID-19. As to this clone: What it binds is not known.

The V end lost 2 bases, the J end lost 1 base, and 10 bases lay between the germline ends. CDR3 length: 15 amino acids. Germline CDR1 MGHRA, CDR2 YSYEKL. In the ViraFEST assay, antigen-specific CD4+ clonotypes were identified by expansion after peptide-pool stimulation. The culture ran for approximately 10 days before CD4+ T cells were isolated. Having tested negative for nucleocapsid antibodies, the vaccine recipients showed no prior SARS-CoV-2 infection. About 2 million PBMC per well received 10 IU/ml IL-2 and about 10 ug/ml peptides in culture. Assay used: immunoSEQ multiplex PCR; TCRdb lists only in-frame clones, some missing. The table includes tens of thousands of clones, approximately 72% detected once. Overall study findings and caveats: Clones of infection and vaccine origin contracted markedly late after vaccination.

The chain is built from TRBV4-1 and TRBJ2-3; TRBD1 is a possible D gene (5 bases). This sequence was found in a human donor who received a COVID-19 vaccine. The sequenced sample was CD4+ T cells from PBMCs cultured with HCoV-NL63 spike peptides, obtained before COVID-19 vaccination. CDR3 sequence (DNA): TGCGCCAGCAGCCAACTACTGACAGGCACAGATACGCAGTATTTT. This gives the protein CASSQLLTGTDTQYF.